Each of the 26 T cell receptor beta chains below was sequenced from the same sample in a study of T-cell memory formation after mild COVID-19 (dated by TCRdb to about 2021). The library was generated by 5' RACE. Sequencing instrument: Illumina NovaSeq 6000. TCRdb cleaned the public reads at Q25 with fastp, built clones with MiXCR and kept in-frame beta chains. Identical CDR3 protein sequences are pooled into one entry, listed with their most common genes and DNA. This sample is represented by more than 250,000 distinct CDR3 sequences; approximately 19% of them were singletons. The top ten clones comprise roughly 23% of the sample. What was sequenced was PBMCs or a T cell subset sorted from them (not recorded which). Receptors were obtained from a man in his late teens or twenties who had mild COVID-19 (a few samples of this study predate the infection). The sample titles of this study are shuffled in the database, so cell type and time point are left out; the donor was told from shared clones.

This clonotype appeared a few times. This chain joins TRBV20-1 and TRBJ2-7; tentatively, D is TRBD2 (6 bases). This CDR3 has 13 amino acids. Germline lookup yields CDR1 DFQATT and CDR2 SNEGSKA (reference sequence). The V and J ends lost 3 bases and 2 bases respectively, with 11 bases between them. The CDR3 coding sequence is TGCAGTGCTAGGACCGGGACTCCCTACGAGCAGTACGTC. Encoded protein: CSARTGTPYEQYV.

V is TRBV6-6 and J is TRBJ1-1, with 9 bases matching TRBD1. Germline V gene sequence: CDR1 MNHNY, CDR2 SVGAGI (reference sequence). This CDR3 contains 17 residues. V lost 6 bases to trimming and J lost 4 bases; unmatched junction nucleotides: 15. In DNA form, the CDR3 reads TGTGCCAGCAGACTTACGACAGGGGGGATATCAAGCACTGAAGCTTTCTTT. Protein: CASRLTTGGISSTEAFF.

CDR3 residues: CASSLARQGTIYGYTF. Written as DNA, the CDR3 is TGTGCCAGCAGCTTAGCGCGACAGGGAACGATCTATGGCTACACCTTC. The chain carries TRBV7-8 and TRBJ1-2, with 7 bases matching TRBD1. This CDR3 comprises 16 residues. With 0 bases clipped from V and 4 bases from J, the junction kept 8 bases outside the gene matches. Germline values: CDR1 SGHVS, CDR2 FQNEAQ.

This clonotype was detected a few times. V gene TRBV4-3 combines with J gene TRBJ2-7, with 11 bases that match TRBD2. The germline V gene encodes CDR1 LGHNA and CDR2 YSLEER. Trimming at V came to 1 base and at J to 4 bases, leaving 3 bases not matched to a gene. The CDR3 runs 15 residues. For the CDR3, the DNA is TGCGCCAGCAGCCAAGCCGGGACTAGCGGTTACGAGCAGTACTTC. It codes for CASSQAGTSGYEQYF.

This clonotype has more than one count but fewer than ten. The chain links TRBV2 to TRBJ2-3; no definite D call. CDR3 size: 13 residues. V dropped 7 bases and J dropped 2 bases, with 10 bases sitting between them. CDR1 SNHLY and CDR2 FYNNEI come from the germline V gene. The CDR3 region has the DNA TGTGCCAGCAACTCCAAGGCCACAGATACGCAGTATTTT. Its protein is CASNSKATDTQYF.

There are a few counts of this clonotype. The CDR3 DNA reads TGCGCCAGCAGCTGGATTCCGGGACAGGGGAATGGCTACACCTTC. Its translation: CASSWIPGQGNGYTF. This chain connects TRBV5-1 to TRBJ1-2; 10 nucleotides line up with TRBD1. J lost 6 bases, V lost 3 bases, and 8 bases had no gene match. This CDR3 region has 15 residues. The germline V gene encodes CDR1 SGHRS and CDR2 YFSETQ.

The chain employs TRBV5-5 and TRBJ1-4; D is ambiguous. Trimming cost V 0 bases and J 6 bases, with 6 bases left between them. The CDR3 extends over 13 amino acids. CDR1 is SGHKS and CDR2 is YYEKEE in the germline V gene (reference sequence). The CDR3 loop is CASSLDPHEKLFF. In nucleotides, the CDR3 is TGTGCCAGCAGCTTGGATCCCCATGAAAAACTGTTTTTT. The whole variable domain, remainder taken from reference TRBV5-5 and TRBJ1-4, is DAGVTQSPTHLIKTRGQQVTLRCSPISGHKSVSWYQQVLGQGPQFIFQYYEKEERGRGNFPDRFSARQFPNYSSELNVNALLLGDSALYLCASSLDPHEKLFFGSGTQLSVL.

The CDR3, as DNA: TGTGCCAGCAGTACAAGAAGGGACAGTGAAGCTTTCTTT. Translating it yields CASSTRRDSEAFF. The chain joins TRBV6-5 to TRBJ1-1; 7 bases fit TRBD1. CDR1 MNHEY and CDR2 SVGAGI come from the germline V gene. V lost 5 bases to trimming and J lost 7 bases; unmatched junction nucleotides: 7. CDR3 size: 13 residues.

This clonotype was recorded at least ten times. The genes are TRBV7-6 and TRBJ2-5, with D possibly being TRBD2 (6 bases). Germline V gives CDR1 SGHVS, CDR2 FNYEAQ. Trimming shortened V by 0 bases and J by 3 bases, and 8 bases separated the two germline ends. There are 14 residues in the CDR3. This chain's CDR3 is CASSLAAGEETQYF. As DNA, the CDR3 is TGTGCCAGCAGCTTAGCAGCGGGCGAAGAGACCCAGTACTTC.

A few counts support this clonotype. This rearrangement joins TRBV4-3 to TRBJ1-1; possibly TRBD1 for D (5 bases). The CDR3 runs to 15 residues. V dropped 3 bases and J dropped 1 base, with 12 bases sitting between them. CDR1 is LGHNA and CDR2 is YSLEER in the germline V gene. Here the CDR3 reads CASSHVGVGNTEAFF. CDR3 DNA sequence: TGCGCCAGCAGCCACGTGGGGGTGGGGAACACTGAAGCTTTCTTT.

The chain is built from TRBV6-5 and TRBJ2-5; 7 bases match TRBD2. In germline, CDR1 is MNHEY, CDR2 SVGAGI. V was pared by 2 bases and J by 3 bases, with 3 bases of the junction left unmatched. This CDR3 is built from 14 residues. CDR3 in amino acids: CASSYRLAEETQYF. In DNA form, the CDR3 reads TGTGCCAGCAGTTACCGGCTAGCGGAAGAGACCCAGTACTTC.

This sequence joins TRBV7-6 and TRBJ2-7, with a possible D match to TRBD2 (5 bases). CDR3 size: 12 residues. CDR1 is SGHVS and CDR2 is FNYEAQ in the germline V gene. Trimming cost V 6 bases and J 6 bases, with 12 bases left between them. CDR3: CASRNAGGEQYF. For the CDR3, the DNA is TGTGCCAGCAGGAATGCAGGAGGCGAGCAGTACTTC.

In this sample, this clonotype turned up a few times. The chain carries TRBV7-9 and TRBJ1-2; no clear D. This CDR3 comprises 12 residues. The V and J ends lost 4 bases and 7 bases respectively, with 10 bases between them. The germline V gene encodes CDR1 SEHNR and CDR2 FQNEAQ (reference sequence). The CDR3 DNA is TGTGCCAGCAGCTCCGGTCCAGGTGGCTACACCTTC. This gives the protein CASSSGPGGYTF.

This rearrangement joins TRBV4-2 to TRBJ2-5, with 11 bases that match TRBD2. CDR3 length: 15 amino acids. CDR1 is LGHNA, CDR2 YNFKEQ, per germline. Trimming removed 2 bases from V and 3 bases from J; junction bases left unmatched: 2. CDR3 DNA sequence: TGTGCCAGCAGCCAACCGACTAGCGGGAAAGAGACCCAGTACTTC. Its translation is CASSQPTSGKETQYF.

This clonotype was seen many times. The chain joins TRBV18 to TRBJ1-1; D remains unclear. V was pared by 0 bases and J by 2 bases, with 7 bases between. The CDR3 totals 14 residues. Germline V gene lookup returns CDR1 KGHSH and CDR2 LQKENI. The CDR3 sequence is CASSPPSANTEAFF. The CDR3, as DNA: TGTGCCAGCTCACCACCATCCGCTAACACTGAAGCTTTCTTT.

This clonotype is a singleton in its sample. This chain uses TRBV12-3 or TRBV12-4 with TRBJ1-5, with D hard to call. Deletions cut 2 bases from V and 3 bases from J, with 14 bases between. The CDR3 spans 16 residues. The CDR3 reads CASSLKALDFNQPQHF. As DNA, the CDR3 is TGTGCCAGCAGTTTAAAGGCTCTGGACTTCAATCAGCCCCAGCATTTT.

The chain uses TRBV18 and TRBJ2-1, with D perhaps TRBD2 (7 bases). The CDR3 contains 17 residues. From germline, CDR1 is KGHSH and CDR2 LQKENI. V was trimmed by 1 base and J by 3 bases, leaving 16 bases between them. The CDR3 DNA sequence: TGTGCCAGCTCACCACGGCCCCCGGGGGGCAACTACAATGAGCAGTTCTTC. Translation: CASSPRPPGGNYNEQFF.

This chain uses TRBV7-8 with TRBJ2-5; 8 positions match TRBD1. Germline assignment: CDR1 SGHVS and CDR2 FQNEAQ. The CDR3 contains 17 residues. The junction had 8 bases not matched to a gene; V was cut back by 0 bases and J by 2 bases. The chain's CDR3 is CASSLASDRAGQETQYF. CDR3 nucleotides: TGTGCCAGCAGCTTAGCGTCGGACAGGGCGGGGCAAGAGACCCAGTACTTC.

This clonotype was detected only a few times. The chain employs TRBV28 and TRBJ2-4; the match to TRBD1 covers 7 bases. Germline CDR1 MDHEN, CDR2 SYDVKM. The CDR3 contains 17 residues. V lost 3 bases, J lost 2 bases, and 10 bases stayed unmatched. The CDR3 nucleotides read TGTGCCAGCAGTTTGCAATACAGGGGAGTAACCAAAAACATTCAGTACTTC. It is translated as CASSLQYRGVTKNIQYF.

Only a few counts were recorded for this clonotype. The chain links TRBV7-9 to TRBJ1-5; D gene unclear. Germline CDR1 SEHNR, CDR2 FQNEAQ (reference sequence). This CDR3 is built from 13 residues. The V end lost 5 bases, the J end lost 4 bases, and 9 bases lay between the germline ends. This CDR3 is CASSEHQNQPQHF. CDR3 DNA sequence: TGTGCCAGCAGCGAACACCAGAATCAGCCCCAGCATTTT.

This clonotype has just a few counts. The rearrangement joins TRBV7-2 to TRBJ1-2; D is undetermined. The germline gives CDR1 SGHTA, CDR2 FQGNSA. V lost 5 bases and J lost 2, with 9 bases in between. The CDR3 totals 13 residues. The CDR3 loop reads CASSPKQNYGYTF. DNA for the CDR3: TGTGCCAGCAGCCCCAAACAGAACTATGGCTACACCTTC.

This clonotype is a singleton in its sample. The chain combines TRBV9 with TRBJ1-4; D remains ambiguous. V was shortened by 4 bases and J by 10 bases, with 17 bases between the two germline ends. CDR1 is SGDLS, CDR2 YYNGEE, per germline. The CDR3 loop spans 14 amino acids. CDR3 nucleotide sequence: TGTGCCAGCAGCAGATCTTCGGGAAAGGGAAAACTGTTTTTT. It yields the protein CASSRSSGKGKLFF.

This clonotype was counted many times. The rearrangement joins TRBV7-2 to TRBJ2-3, with TRBD2 as a possible D gene (6 bases). Looked up from germline, CDR1 is SGHTA and CDR2 is FQGNSA. CDR3 length: 16 amino acids. Trimming removed 1 base at V and 2 bases at J, with 13 bases between. CDR3 DNA: TGTGCCAGCAGCTTAGTCTCTAGCGTCTTCACAGATACGCAGTATTTT. This gives the protein CASSLVSSVFTDTQYF.

This clonotype showed up just a few times. This chain uses TRBV5-1 with TRBJ2-2; D is perhaps TRBD2 (6 bases). V lost 0 bases and J lost 1, with 10 bases in between. Germline CDR1 reads SGHRS; CDR2 reads YFSETQ. CDR3 length: 16 residues. CDR3 sequence (DNA): TGCGCCAGCAGCTTGGGGGGACTCCTGAACACCGGGGAGCTGTTTTTT. Translating gives CASSLGGLLNTGELFF.

This clonotype has more than one count but fewer than ten. The genes are TRBV6-5 and TRBJ1-1; the D is unclear. V shed 0 bases and J shed 4 bases, with 12 bases lying between them. The V gene's germline CDR1 is MNHEY and CDR2 SVGAGI. The CDR3 sequence is 15 residues long. The CDR3 spells CASSYSSGEGTEAFF. The CDR3 nucleotides are TGTGCCAGCAGTTACTCGTCTGGGGAGGGCACTGAAGCTTTCTTT.

The CDR3 loop is CASSHLSQGLYEQYF. The CDR3 nucleotides are TGTGCCAGCAGCCATCTCAGTCAGGGCCTCTACGAGCAGTACTTC. The chain combines TRBV14 with TRBJ2-7; D is perhaps TRBD1 (5 bases). The CDR3 is 15 residues long. V was trimmed by 3 bases and J by 3 bases, leaving 15 bases between them. Germline V gene data show CDR1 as SGHDN and CDR2 as FVKESK.